Shown below are 6 T cell receptor beta chains from a single sample sequenced in a study of regulatory T cells in long-lasting Graves disease. Documented time point: persistent/refractory GD, antithyroid drugs over 5 years with positive TRAb. With RNA extracted from PBMCs as input, the TCR library was made. Combining iRepertoire HTBI primers with Arm-PCR of CDR3 regions, the authors built TCR beta libraries. TCRdb reprocessed the multiplex PCR reads via MiXCR and lists one record per CDR3 protein. The repertoire holds hundreds of thousands of distinct CDR3 sequences, about a fifth seen once, with 20% in the top ten. The sample here was peripheral blood mononuclear cells (PBMCs), taken when the disease was refractory, from a patient treated with antithyroid drugs. These receptor sequences come from a female donor with Graves disease.

The chain employs TRBV12-3 or TRBV12-4 and TRBJ2-5, with 7 bases fitting TRBD2. The end of the DNA fits TRBJ2-1 better, so the J call may be wrong. The CDR3 is made up of 16 amino acids. The DNA for the CDR3 is TGTGCCAGCAGTTTAATCTCTGGGACTACTGACAATGAGCAGTTCTTC. Its protein product is CASSLISGTTDNEQFF.

At least ten counts were recorded for this clonotype. The chain links TRBV2 to TRBJ1-2, with a weak D call TRBD1 (5 bases). The length of the CDR3 is 15 residues. V lost 3 bases to trimming and J lost 1 base, with 12 bases between them. Germline CDR1 and CDR2: SNHLY and FYNNEI. Here the CDR3 DNA reads TGTGCCAGCAGTGATTGGGGGGTGAATAACTATGGCTACACCTTC. Protein sequence: CASSDWGVNNYGYTF.

V gene TRBV12-5 combines with J gene TRBJ2-7, with no clear D. Germline V gives CDR1 LGHNT, CDR2 FRNRAP. V was cut by 6 bases and J by 4 bases, with 16 bases left in between. This CDR3 region has 14 residues. This chain's CDR3 is CASGPLVDGYEQYF. CDR3 DNA sequence: TGTGCTAGTGGCCCCCTCGTGGACGGGTACGAGCAGTACTTC. Using reference TRBV12-5 and TRBJ2-7 for the parts outside the CDR3, the full variable domain is DARVTQTPRHKVTEMGQEVTMRCQPILGHNTVFWYRQTMMQGLELLAYFRNRAPLDDSGMPKDRFSAEMPDATLATLKIQPSEPRDSAVYFCASGPLVDGYEQYFGPGTRLTVT.

This clonotype was counted at least ten times. The chain employs TRBV2 and TRBJ1-3; 7 nucleotides line up with TRBD1. The CDR3 is 15 amino acids. With V trimmed by 6 bases and J by 2 bases, 7 bases remained unmatched. Germline CDR1 is SNHLY and CDR2 is FYNNEI. The CDR3 region has the DNA TGTGCCAGCAGCGAATCCAGGGGGACTGGAAACACCATATATTTT. This gives the protein CASSESRGTGNTIYF.

The chain employs TRBV6-2 or TRBV6-3 and TRBJ1-2; no firm D call. Trimming took 4 bases from V and 1 from J, leaving 13 bases between them. The CDR3 covers 15 residues. Germline CDR1 is MNHEY and CDR2 is SVGEGT. The DNA for the CDR3 is TGTGCCAGCAGTTCTCCCGACGGGAATAACTATGGCTACACCTTC. It codes for CASSSPDGNNYGYTF.

The chain has TRBV2 and TRBJ1-5; the D gene is possibly TRBD1 (5 bases). V dropped 7 bases and J dropped 6 bases, with 16 bases sitting between them. Germline V CDR1 and CDR2: SNHLY, FYNNEI. This CDR3 has 14 amino acids. DNA for the CDR3: TGTGCCAGCACCGAAGGGCAGGGATCTCAGCCCCAGCATTTT. Translated: CASTEGQGSQPQHF.